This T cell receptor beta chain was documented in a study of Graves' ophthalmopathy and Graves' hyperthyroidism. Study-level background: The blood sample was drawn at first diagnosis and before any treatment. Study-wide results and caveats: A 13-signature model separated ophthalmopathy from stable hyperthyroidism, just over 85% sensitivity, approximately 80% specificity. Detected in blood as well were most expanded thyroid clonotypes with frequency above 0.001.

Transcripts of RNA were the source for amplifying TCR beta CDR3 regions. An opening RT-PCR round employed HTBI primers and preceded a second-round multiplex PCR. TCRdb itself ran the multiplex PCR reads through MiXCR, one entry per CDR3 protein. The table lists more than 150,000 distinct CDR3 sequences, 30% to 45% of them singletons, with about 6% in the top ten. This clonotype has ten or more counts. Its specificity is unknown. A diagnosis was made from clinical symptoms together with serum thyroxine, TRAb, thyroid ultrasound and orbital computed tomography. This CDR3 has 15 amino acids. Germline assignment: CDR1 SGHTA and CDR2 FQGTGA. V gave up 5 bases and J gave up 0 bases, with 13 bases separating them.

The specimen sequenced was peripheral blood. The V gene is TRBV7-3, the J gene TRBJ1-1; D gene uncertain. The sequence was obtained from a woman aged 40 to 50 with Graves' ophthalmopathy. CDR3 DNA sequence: TGTGCCAGCAGCCCCGCGCGGGGATTGAACACTGAAGCTTTCTTT. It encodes CASSPARGLNTEAFF.